The 19 T cell receptor beta chains listed next were all sequenced from one sample in a study of CD8+CD57+ T cells in acquired aplastic anemia. Profiling that covered TCR beta VDJ and CDR3 relied on genomic DNA as its template. TCRdb passed the reads through MiXCR, listing each CDR3 protein once. The table includes hundreds of thousands of distinct CDR3 sequences, about two thirds detected once. The sequencing sample was made of sorted CD4+, CD8+, or CD8+CD57+ T cells (not recorded which) from PBMCs. These receptors came from a human donor in good health, serving as a control.

The rearrangement links TRBV20-1 to TRBJ1-1; D gene unclear. Trimming took off 3 bases at V and 4 bases at J, with 15 bases between the two ends. Germline-derived CDR1 and CDR2 are DFQATT and SNEGSKA (reference sequence). The CDR3 is made up of 14 amino acids. CDR3 amino acids: CSARVRAEATEAFF. The DNA of the CDR3 is TGCAGTGCTAGGGTTCGCGCTGAAGCCACTGAAGCTTTCTTT.

This chain uses TRBV7-8 with TRBJ2-1, with TRBD1 identical over 8 bases. Germline V lookup: CDR1 SGHVS, CDR2 FQNEAQ. The CDR3 has 15 residues. V shed 6 bases, J shed 10 bases, and the junction held 14 bases outside the gene matches. CDR3 sequence: CASSSGTGRFYEQFF. The CDR3 region has the DNA TGTGCCAGCAGTTCCGGGACAGGACGCTTCTACGAGCAGTTCTTC.

Concerning this clonotype: The junction departs from germline at one end; a sequencing error may be responsible. The chain carries TRBV20-1 and TRBJ1-1, with TRBD1 identical over 7 bases. Germline V gives CDR1 DFQATT, CDR2 SNEGSKA (reference sequence). The CDR3 is 13 amino acids. CDR3 sequence: CSARDRARSKAFF. Written as DNA, the CDR3 is TGCAGTGCCAGAGACAGGGCGAGGTCTAAAGCTTTCTTT.

This sequence joins TRBV7-8 and TRBJ2-7; 8 nucleotides match TRBD2. Germline V gene lookup returns CDR1 SGHVS and CDR2 FQNEAQ. This CDR3 is 15 amino acids long. Trimming at V came to 8 bases and at J to 13 bases, leaving 22 bases not matched to a gene. The CDR3: CASRLAGGQTQDFYF. CDR3 coding DNA: TGTGCCAGCCGGCTAGCGGGCGGACAGACCCAGGACTTCTACTTC.

The CDR3 nucleotides are TGCGCCAGCAGCTTCCAATCTACAGGGAACACTGAAGCTTTCTTT. This gives the protein CASSFQSTGNTEAFF. The rearrangement links TRBV5-1 to TRBJ1-1, with D possibly being TRBD1 (5 bases). The CDR3 is 15 amino acids. The V end lost 2 bases, the J end lost 1 base, and 12 bases lay between the germline ends. CDR1 and CDR2 (germline): SGHRS, YFSETQ.

Regarding this clonotype: It is unclear where the CDR3 begins or ends on the DNA, so no DNA is shown, and the CDR3 is as TCRdb lists it. The V call is TRBV7-2, the J call TRBJ1-6; the table names TRBD1, a call not compared with the DNA. Germline CDR1 reads SGHTA; CDR2 reads FQGNSA. Including both end residues, the CDR3 is 24 amino acids long. The CDR3 spells CASSLSVSSSTSGGASAVDSPLHF.

The table lists this clonotype with many counts. The V gene is TRBV20-1, the J gene TRBJ2-3, with 10 bases matching TRBD2. Germline CDR1 is DFQATT and CDR2 is SNEGSKA (reference sequence). V lost 0 bases to trimming and J lost 0 bases; unmatched junction nucleotides: 9. The length of the CDR3 is 18 residues. Here the CDR3 reads CSARDVAGGVPSTDTQYF. The CDR3 DNA sequence: TGCAGTGCTAGAGATGTAGCGGGGGGCGTACCTAGCACAGATACGCAGTATTTT.

Only a few counts were recorded for this clonotype. This rearrangement joins TRBV7-8 to TRBJ1-2; D is uncertain. V was shortened by 1 base and J by 2 bases, with 8 bases between the two germline ends. The germline CDR1 and CDR2 sequences are SGHVS and FQNEAQ. The length of the CDR3 is 14 residues. In DNA form, the CDR3 reads TGTGCCAGCAGCTTAGTTCCCAAAAACTATGGCTACACCTTC. It specifies CASSLVPKNYGYTF.

Of note for this clonotype: The junction and the germline gene differ at one end; a read error may be behind it. The chain carries TRBV6-2 or TRBV6-3 and TRBJ1-5; the match to TRBD1 covers 7 bases. The CDR3 consists of 14 residues. CDR1 is MNHEY, CDR2 SVGEGT, per germline. The CDR3 coding sequence is TGTGCCACCAGTGGGGGACAGCGCGATCAGCCCCAGCATTTT. Its protein is CATSGGQRDQPQHF.

This clonotype was picked up one time. A read error may account for a junction end that differs from germline. V is TRBV15 and J is TRBJ1-2; D ambiguous. Looked up from germline, CDR1 is LNHNV and CDR2 is YYDKDF (reference sequence). The CDR3 runs 16 residues. The CDR3 sequence is CATSSPMGAGLTGELF. CDR3 nucleotides: TGTGCCACCAGCAGCCCTATGGGAGCCGGATTAACCGGGGAGCTGTTC.

The chain employs TRBV7-8 and TRBJ2-2, with TRBD1 identical over 8 bases. Germline V CDR1 and CDR2: SGHVS, FQNEAQ. With 6 bases clipped from V and 6 bases from J, the junction kept 9 bases outside the gene matches. The CDR3 has 15 residues. DNA for the CDR3: TGTGCCAGCAGTGGACAGGGTGGGGGGTCCGGGGAGCTGTTTTTT. Amino acids: CASSGQGGGSGELFF.

With regard to this clonotype: Relative to the germline gene, one junction end is altered; a read error may explain this. The V gene is TRBV20-1, the J gene TRBJ1-1; D remains ambiguous. The CDR3 is 14 residues long. CDR1 DFQATT and CDR2 SNEGSKA come from the germline V gene (reference sequence). The CDR3 DNA follows: TGCAGTGCCAGAGGGCAGAAGGTAGAAACTGAAGCTTTCTTT. Translation gives CSARGQKVETEAFF.

This clonotype came up a few times. V usage is TRBV2 and J usage is TRBJ1-5; 9 positions agree with TRBD1. The CDR3 is made up of 14 amino acids. CDR1 and CDR2 (germline): SNHLY, FYNNEI. Unmatched junction bases numbered 3, after V lost 4 bases and J lost 5 bases. The CDR3 here is CASSGGQGYQPQHF. As DNA, the CDR3 is TGTGCCAGCAGTGGGGGACAGGGTTATCAGCCCCAGCATTTT.

In the case of this clonotype: It is unclear where the CDR3 begins or ends on the DNA, so no DNA is shown, and the CDR3 is as TCRdb lists it. This chain uses TRBV7-9 with TRBJ2-3; whether TRBD2, the table's D call, matches the DNA was not checked. Per the germline V gene, CDR1 is SEHNR and CDR2 is FQNEAQ (reference sequence). The CDR3 spans 16 amino acids, including both terminal residues. CDR3 sequence: CASSSADLPLHFGQYF.

Only a few counts were recorded for this clonotype. This sequence joins TRBV7-8 and TRBJ1-6; no clear D gene. Germline V lookup: CDR1 SGHVS, CDR2 FQNEAQ. This CDR3 region has 15 residues. V was clipped by 5 bases and J by 10 bases, with 18 bases between them. CDR3 protein: CASSTDTGRGSPLHF. DNA of the CDR3: TGTGCCAGCAGCACCGATACGGGCCGAGGGTCACCCCTCCACTTT.

The chain couples TRBV27 to TRBJ1-1; 11 bases fit TRBD1. Germline V gene sequence: CDR1 MNHEY, CDR2 SMNVEV (reference sequence). The V segment lost 6 bases and the J segment 4 bases; nucleotides outside the gene matches: 10. The CDR3 length is 16 residues. CDR3 protein: CASRPGQGALGTEAFF. CDR3 nucleotide sequence: TGTGCCAGCAGGCCTGGACAGGGGGCCTTGGGCACTGAAGCTTTCTTT.

A single count supports this clonotype. A single base separates this from a much larger clone, so it may be a read error. This chain uses TRBV4-1 with TRBJ2-3, with 7 bases aligning to TRBD2. In germline, CDR1 is MGHRA, CDR2 YSYEKL. The CDR3 runs 14 residues. CDR3 amino acids: CASSDPRGSDTQYF. The DNA of the CDR3 is TGTGCCAGCAGCGACCCGCGGGGGTCAGATACGCAGTATTTT.

This clonotype has a count of ten or more. CDR3 amino acids: CASSVRSGTGELFF. The CDR3 DNA is TGTGCCAGCAGTGTCCGTAGCGGGACCGGGGAGCTGTTTTTT. V and J are TRBV25-1 and TRBJ2-2, with TRBD2 matching over 7 bases. The CDR3 is 14 amino acids. Germline assignment: CDR1 MGHDK and CDR2 SYGVNS. With 4 bases clipped from V and 5 bases from J, the junction kept 4 bases outside the gene matches.

The table lists this clonotype with many counts. J is TRBJ1-6 and V is TRBV2; no reliable D call. V lost 7 bases to trimming and J lost 10 bases, with 17 bases between them. The CDR3 has 14 residues. Germline CDR1 reads SNHLY; CDR2 reads FYNNEI. DNA of the CDR3: TGTGCCAGCACCGGACCCGCCAGGACGTCACCCCTCCACTTT. Translation gives CASTGPARTSPLHF.